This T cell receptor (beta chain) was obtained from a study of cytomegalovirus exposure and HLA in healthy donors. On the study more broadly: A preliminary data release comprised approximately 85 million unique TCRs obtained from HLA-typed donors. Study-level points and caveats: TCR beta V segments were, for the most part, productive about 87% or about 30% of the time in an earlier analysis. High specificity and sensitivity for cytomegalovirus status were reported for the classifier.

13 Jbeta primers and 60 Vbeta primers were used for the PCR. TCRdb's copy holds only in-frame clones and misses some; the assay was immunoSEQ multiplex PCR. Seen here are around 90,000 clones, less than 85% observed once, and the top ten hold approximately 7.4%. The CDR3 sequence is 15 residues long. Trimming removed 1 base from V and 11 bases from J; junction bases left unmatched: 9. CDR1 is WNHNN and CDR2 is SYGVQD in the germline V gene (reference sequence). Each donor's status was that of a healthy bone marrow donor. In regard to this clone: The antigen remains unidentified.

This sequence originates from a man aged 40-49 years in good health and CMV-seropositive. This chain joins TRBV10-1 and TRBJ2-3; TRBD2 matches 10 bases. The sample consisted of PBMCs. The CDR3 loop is CASSEYASGRGRQYF. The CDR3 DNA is TGCGCCAGCAGTGAGTATGCTAGCGGGAGAGGACGGCAGTATTTT.